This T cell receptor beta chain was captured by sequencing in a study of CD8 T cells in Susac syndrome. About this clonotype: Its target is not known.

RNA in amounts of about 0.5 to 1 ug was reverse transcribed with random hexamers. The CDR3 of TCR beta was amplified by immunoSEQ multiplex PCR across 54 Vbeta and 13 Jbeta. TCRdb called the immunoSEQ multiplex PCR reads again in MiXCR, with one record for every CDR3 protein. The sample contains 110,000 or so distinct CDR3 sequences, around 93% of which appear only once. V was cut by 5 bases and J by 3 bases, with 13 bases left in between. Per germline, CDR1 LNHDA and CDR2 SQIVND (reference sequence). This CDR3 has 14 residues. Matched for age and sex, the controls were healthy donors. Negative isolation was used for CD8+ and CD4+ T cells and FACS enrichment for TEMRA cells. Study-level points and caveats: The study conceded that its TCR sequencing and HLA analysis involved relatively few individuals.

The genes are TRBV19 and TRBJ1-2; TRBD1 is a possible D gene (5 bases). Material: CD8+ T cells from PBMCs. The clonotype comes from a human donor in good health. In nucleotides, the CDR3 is TGTGCCAGTAGTGTGCGGCAGGGCGACTATGGCTACACCTTC. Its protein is CASSVRQGDYGYTF. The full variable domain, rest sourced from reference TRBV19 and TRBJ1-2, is DGGITQSPKYLFRKEGQNVTLSCEQNLNHDAMYWYRQDPGQGLRLIYYSQIVNDFQKGDIAEGYSVSREKKESFPLTVTSAQKNPTAFYLCASSVRQGDYGYTFGSGTRLTVV.